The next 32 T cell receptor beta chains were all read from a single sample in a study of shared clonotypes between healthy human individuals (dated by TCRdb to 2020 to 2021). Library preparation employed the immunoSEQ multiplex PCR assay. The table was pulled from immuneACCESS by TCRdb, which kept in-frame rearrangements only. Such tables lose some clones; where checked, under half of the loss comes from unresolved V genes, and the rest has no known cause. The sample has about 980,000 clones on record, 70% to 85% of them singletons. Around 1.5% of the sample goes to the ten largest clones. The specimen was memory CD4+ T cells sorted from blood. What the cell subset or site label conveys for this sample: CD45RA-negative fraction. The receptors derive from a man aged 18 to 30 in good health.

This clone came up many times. The CDR3 DNA sequence: TGTGCCAGTAGTCCTCGACAGGAACAGGGGGCTTTCTTT. As protein: CASSPRQEQGAFF. The V gene is TRBV19, the J gene TRBJ1-1, with TRBD1 identical over 7 bases. The CDR3 consists of 13 residues. The ends lost 5 bases at V and 11 bases at J; junction bases unmatched: 11. Germline V gene data show CDR1 as LNHDA and CDR2 as SQIVND (reference sequence).

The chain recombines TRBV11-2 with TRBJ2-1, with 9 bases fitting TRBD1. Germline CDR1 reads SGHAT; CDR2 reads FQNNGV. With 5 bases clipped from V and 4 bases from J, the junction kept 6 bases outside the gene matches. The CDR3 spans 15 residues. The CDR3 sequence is CASSASGTGYNEQFF. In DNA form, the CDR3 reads TGTGCCAGCAGCGCATCCGGGACAGGGTACAATGAGCAGTTCTTC.

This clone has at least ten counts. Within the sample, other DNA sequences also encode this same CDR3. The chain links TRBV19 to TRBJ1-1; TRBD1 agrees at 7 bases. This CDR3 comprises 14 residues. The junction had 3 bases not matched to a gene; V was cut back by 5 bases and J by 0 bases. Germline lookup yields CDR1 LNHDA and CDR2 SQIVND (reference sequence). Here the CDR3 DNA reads TGTGCCAGTAGTCCGGGACAGCTGAACACTGAAGCTTTCTTT. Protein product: CASSPGQLNTEAFF.

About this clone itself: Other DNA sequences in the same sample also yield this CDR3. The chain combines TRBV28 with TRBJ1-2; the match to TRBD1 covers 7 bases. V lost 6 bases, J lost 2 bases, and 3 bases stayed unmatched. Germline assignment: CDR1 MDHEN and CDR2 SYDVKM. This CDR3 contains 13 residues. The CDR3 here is CASSPGGNYGYTF. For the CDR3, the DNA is TGTGCCAGCAGCCCAGGGGGGAACTATGGCTACACCTTC.

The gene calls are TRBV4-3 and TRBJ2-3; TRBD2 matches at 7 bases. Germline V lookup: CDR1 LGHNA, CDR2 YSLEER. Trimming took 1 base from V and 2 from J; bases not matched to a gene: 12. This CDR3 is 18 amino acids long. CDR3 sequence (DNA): TGCGCCAGCAGCCAAGGCCCCCCCGGCGGGGGTGCCACAGATACGCAGTATTTT. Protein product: CASSQGPPGGGATDTQYF.

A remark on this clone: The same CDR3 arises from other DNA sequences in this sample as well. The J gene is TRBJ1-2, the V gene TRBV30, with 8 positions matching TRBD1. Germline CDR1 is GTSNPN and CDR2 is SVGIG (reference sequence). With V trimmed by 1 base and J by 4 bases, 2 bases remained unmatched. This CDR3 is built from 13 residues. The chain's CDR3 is CAWSGQGLYGYTF. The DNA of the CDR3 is TGTGCCTGGAGTGGACAGGGGCTCTATGGCTACACCTTC.

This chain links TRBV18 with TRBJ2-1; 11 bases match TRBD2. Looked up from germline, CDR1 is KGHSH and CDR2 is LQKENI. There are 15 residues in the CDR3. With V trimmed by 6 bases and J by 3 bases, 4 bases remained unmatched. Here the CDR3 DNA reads TGTGCCAGCTCCCGAGGGACTAGCGGCTACAATGAGCAGTTCTTC. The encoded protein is CASSRGTSGYNEQFF.

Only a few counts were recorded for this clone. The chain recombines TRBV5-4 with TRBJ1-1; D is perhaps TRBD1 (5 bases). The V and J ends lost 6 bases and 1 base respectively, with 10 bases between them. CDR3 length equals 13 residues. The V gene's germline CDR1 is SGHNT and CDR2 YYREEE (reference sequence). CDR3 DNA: TGTGCCAGCACCTTAGGACAGAACACTGAAGCTTTCTTT. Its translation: CASTLGQNTEAFF.

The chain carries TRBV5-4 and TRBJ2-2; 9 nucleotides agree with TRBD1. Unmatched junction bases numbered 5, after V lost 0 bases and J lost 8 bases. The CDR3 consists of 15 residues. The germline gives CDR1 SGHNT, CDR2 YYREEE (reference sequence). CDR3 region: CASSLDRGLMGELFF. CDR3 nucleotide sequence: TGTGCCAGCAGCTTGGACAGGGGGCTTATGGGGGAGCTGTTTTTT.

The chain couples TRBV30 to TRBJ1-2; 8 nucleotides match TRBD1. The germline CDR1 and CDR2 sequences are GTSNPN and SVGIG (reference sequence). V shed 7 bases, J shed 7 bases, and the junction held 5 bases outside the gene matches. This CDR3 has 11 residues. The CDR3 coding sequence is TGTGCCTCCCCAGGGGGCCCTGGCTACACCTTC. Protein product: CASPGGPGYTF.

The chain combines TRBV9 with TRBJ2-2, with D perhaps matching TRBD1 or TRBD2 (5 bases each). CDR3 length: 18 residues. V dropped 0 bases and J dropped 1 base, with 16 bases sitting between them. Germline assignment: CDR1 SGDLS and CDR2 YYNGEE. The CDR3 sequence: CASSVGGDHWVNTGELFF. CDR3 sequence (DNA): TGTGCCAGCAGCGTAGGAGGGGATCATTGGGTGAACACCGGGGAGCTGTTTTTT.

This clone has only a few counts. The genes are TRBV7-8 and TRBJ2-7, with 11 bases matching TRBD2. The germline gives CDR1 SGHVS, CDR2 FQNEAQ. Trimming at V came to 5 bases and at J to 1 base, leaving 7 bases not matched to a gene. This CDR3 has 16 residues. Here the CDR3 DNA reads TGTGCCAGCAGCGAAATCCTAGCGGGAGGTTCCTACGAGCAGTACTTC. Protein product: CASSEILAGGSYEQYF.

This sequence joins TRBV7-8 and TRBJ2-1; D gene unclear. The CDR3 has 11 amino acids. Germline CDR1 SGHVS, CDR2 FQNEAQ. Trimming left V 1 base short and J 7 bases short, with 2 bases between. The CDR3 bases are TGTGCCAGCAGCTTAGTAAATGAGCAGTTCTTC. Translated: CASSLVNEQFF.

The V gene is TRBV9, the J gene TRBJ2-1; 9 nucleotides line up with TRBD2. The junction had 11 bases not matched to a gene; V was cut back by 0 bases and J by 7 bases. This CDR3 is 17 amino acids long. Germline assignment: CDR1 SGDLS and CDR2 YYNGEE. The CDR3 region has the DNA TGTGCCAGCAGCGTAGGTTACCTAGCGGGATCTCAAAATGAGCAGTTCTTC. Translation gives CASSVGYLAGSQNEQFF.

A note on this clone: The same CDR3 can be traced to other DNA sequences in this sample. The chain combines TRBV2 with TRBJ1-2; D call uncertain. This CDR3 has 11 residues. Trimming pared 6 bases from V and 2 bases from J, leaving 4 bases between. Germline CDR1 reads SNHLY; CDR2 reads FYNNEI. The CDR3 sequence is CASSSNYGYTF. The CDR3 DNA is TGTGCCAGCAGCTCCAACTATGGCTACACCTTC. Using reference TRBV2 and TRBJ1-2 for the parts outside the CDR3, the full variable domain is EPEVTQTPSHQVTQMGQEVILRCVPISNHLYFYWYRQILGQKVEFLVSFYNNEISEKSEIFDDQFSVERPDGSNFTLKIRSTKLEDSAMYFCASSSNYGYTFGSGTRLTVV.

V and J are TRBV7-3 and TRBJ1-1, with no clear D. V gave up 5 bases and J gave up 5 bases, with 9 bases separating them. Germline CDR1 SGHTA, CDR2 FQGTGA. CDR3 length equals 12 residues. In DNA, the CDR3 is TGTGCCAGCAGCCTCGAGAGGACTGAAGCTTTCTTT. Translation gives CASSLERTEAFF.

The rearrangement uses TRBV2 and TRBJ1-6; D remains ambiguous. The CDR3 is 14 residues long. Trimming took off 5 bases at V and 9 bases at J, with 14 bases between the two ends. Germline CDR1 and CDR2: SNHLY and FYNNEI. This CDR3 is CASSREGWGSPLHF. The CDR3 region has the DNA TGTGCCAGCAGTCGCGAAGGTTGGGGTTCACCCCTCCACTTT.

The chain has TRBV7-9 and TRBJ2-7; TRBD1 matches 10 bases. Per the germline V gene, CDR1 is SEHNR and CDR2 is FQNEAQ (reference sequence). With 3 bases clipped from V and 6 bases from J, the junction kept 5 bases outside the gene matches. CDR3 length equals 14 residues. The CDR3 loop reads CASSFAGQGPEQYF. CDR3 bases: TGTGCCAGCAGCTTCGCGGGACAGGGGCCCGAGCAGTACTTC. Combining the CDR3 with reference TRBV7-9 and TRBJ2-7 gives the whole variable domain DTGVSQNPRHKITKRGQNVTFRCDPISEHNRLYWYRQTLGQGPEFLTYFQNEAQLEKSRLLSDRFSAERPKGSFSTLEIQRTEQGDSAMYLCASSFAGQGPEQYFGPGTRLTVT.

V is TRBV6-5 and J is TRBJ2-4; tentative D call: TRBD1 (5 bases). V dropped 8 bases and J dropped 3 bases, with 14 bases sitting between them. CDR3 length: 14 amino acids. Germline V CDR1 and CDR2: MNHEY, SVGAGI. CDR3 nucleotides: TGTGCCAGCCGGGTTTCGCAGGGCAAAAACATTCAGTACTTC. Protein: CASRVSQGKNIQYF.

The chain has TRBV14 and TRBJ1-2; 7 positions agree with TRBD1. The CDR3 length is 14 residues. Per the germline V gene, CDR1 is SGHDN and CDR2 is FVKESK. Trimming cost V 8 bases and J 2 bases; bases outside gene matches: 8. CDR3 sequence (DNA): TGTGCCAGCCGGAGGGGAGGGGGCAACTATGGCTACACCTTC. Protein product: CASRRGGGNYGYTF.

CDR3 DNA: TGCGCCAGCAGCCCACGACTAGCGGGCGAGCAGTACTTC. Translation: CASSPRLAGEQYF. The gene calls are TRBV5-1 and TRBJ2-7; TRBD2 agrees at 10 bases. The CDR3 covers 13 residues. The trim removed 4 bases at V and 6 bases at J, leaving 4 bases unmatched. In germline, CDR1 is SGHRS, CDR2 YFSETQ. Full variable domain (remainder filled in from reference TRBV5-1 and TRBJ2-7): KAGVTQTPRYLIKTRGQQVTLSCSPISGHRSVSWYQQTPGQGLQFLFEYFSETQRNKGNFPGRFSGRQFSNSRSEMNVSTLELGDSALYLCASSPRLAGEQYFGPGTRLTVT.

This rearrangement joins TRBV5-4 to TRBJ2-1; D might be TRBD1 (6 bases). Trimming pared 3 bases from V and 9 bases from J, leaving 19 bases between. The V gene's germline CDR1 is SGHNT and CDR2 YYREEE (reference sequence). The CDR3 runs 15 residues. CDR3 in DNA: TGTGCCAGCAGCTATTATATGGGGGCCAAGAGTGAGCAGTTCTTC. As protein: CASSYYMGAKSEQFF.

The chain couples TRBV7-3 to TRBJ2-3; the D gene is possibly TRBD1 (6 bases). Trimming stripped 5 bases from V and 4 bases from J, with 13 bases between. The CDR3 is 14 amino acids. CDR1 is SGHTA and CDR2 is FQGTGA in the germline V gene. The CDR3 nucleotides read TGTGCCAGCAGCCTAGGACAGCCTTCAGATACGCAGTATTTT. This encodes CASSLGQPSDTQYF.

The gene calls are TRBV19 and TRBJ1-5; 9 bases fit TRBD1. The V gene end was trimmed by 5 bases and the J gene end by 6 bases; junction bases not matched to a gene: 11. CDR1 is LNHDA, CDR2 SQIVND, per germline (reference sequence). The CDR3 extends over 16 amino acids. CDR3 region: CASSPRADRGGQPQHF. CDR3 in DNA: TGTGCCAGTAGTCCGAGGGCGGACAGGGGAGGTCAGCCCCAGCATTTT.

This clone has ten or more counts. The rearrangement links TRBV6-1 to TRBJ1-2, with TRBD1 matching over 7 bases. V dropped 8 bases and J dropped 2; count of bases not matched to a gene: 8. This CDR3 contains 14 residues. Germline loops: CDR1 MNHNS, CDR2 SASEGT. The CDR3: CASRKGALNYGYTF. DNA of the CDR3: TGTGCCAGCCGAAAGGGGGCCCTCAACTATGGCTACACCTTC.

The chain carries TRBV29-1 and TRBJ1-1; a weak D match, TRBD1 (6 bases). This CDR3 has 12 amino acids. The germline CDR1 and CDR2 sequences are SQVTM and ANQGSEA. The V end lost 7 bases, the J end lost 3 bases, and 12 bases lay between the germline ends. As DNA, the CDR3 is TGCAGCGCGGGGGGCGGTCACACTGAAGCTTTCTTT. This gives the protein CSAGGGHTEAFF.

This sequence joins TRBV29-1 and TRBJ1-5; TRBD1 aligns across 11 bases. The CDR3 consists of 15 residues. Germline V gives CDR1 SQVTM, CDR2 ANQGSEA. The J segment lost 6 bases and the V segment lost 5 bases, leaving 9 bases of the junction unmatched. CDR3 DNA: TGCAGCGTTAAACACGGGACAGGGGGTACTCAGCCCCAGCATTTT. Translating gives CSVKHGTGGTQPQHF.

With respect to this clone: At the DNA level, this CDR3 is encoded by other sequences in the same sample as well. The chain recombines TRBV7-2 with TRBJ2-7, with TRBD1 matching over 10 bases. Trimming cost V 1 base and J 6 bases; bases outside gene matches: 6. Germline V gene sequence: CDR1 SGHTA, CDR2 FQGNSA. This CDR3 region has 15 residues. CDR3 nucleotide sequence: TGTGCCAGCAGCTTAGTTGGACAGGGGGTGGGCGAGCAGTACTTC. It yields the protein CASSLVGQGVGEQYF.

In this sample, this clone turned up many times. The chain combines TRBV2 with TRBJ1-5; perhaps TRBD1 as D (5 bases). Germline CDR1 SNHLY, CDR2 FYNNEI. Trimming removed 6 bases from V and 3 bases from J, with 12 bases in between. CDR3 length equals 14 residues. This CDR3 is CASRADSDNQPQHF. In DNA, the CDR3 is TGTGCCAGCAGAGCCGACAGCGACAATCAGCCCCAGCATTTT.

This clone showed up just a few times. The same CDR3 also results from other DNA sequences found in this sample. DNA for the CDR3: TGTGCCAGCATTTGGACAGGTAACACTGAAGCTTTCTTT. Its translation is CASIWTGNTEAFF. V gene TRBV2 combines with J gene TRBJ1-1; TRBD1 matches at 7 bases. J gave up 2 bases and V 7 bases, and 4 bases lay outside the gene matches. The CDR3 is 13 amino acids. Germline V lookup: CDR1 SNHLY, CDR2 FYNNEI. The variable domain in full, completed from reference TRBV2 and TRBJ1-1, reads EPEVTQTPSHQVTQMGQEVILRCVPISNHLYFYWYRQILGQKVEFLVSFYNNEISEKSEIFDDQFSVERPDGSNFTLKIRSTKLEDSAMYFCASIWTGNTEAFFGQGTRLTVV.

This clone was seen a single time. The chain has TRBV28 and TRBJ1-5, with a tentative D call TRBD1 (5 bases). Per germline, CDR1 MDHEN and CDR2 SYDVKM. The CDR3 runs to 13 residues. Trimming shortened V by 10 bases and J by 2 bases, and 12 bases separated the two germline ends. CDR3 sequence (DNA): TGTGCCACCGTGGGAGGGGGCAATCAGCCCCAGCATTTT. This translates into CATVGGGNQPQHF.

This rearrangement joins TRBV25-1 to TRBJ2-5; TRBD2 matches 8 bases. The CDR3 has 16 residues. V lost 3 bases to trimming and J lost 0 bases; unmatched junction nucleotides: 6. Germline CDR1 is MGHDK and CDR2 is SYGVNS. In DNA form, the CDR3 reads TGTGCCAGCAGTGAGGGGGCTAGCGGGTACCAAGAGACCCAGTACTTC. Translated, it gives CASSEGASGYQETQYF.